The rows below give T cell receptor beta chains drawn from one sample of a study of T-cell memory formation after mild COVID-19. TCRdb used MiXCR to reprocess the 5' RACE reads, holding one entry per CDR3 protein. The sample yields 350,000 to 500,000 distinct CDR3 sequences, about 22% seen once. The specimen sequenced was PBMCs or a T cell subset sorted from them (not recorded which). Receptor source: an adult woman who had mild COVID-19 (a few samples of this study predate the infection). Cell type and time point are not known. Both conserved end residues are trimmed from each CDR3. The size field is filled for only some rows; it gives once, few, many or a size class.

v_call,j_call,clone_size,cdr3_aa
TRBV24-1,TRBJ1-2,NA,ATSDINQGFNGYT
TRBV7-2,TRBJ1-4,few,ASSSHVGISGKLF
TRBV14,TRBJ1-6,few,ASSGPGQGNSPLH
TRBV11-3,TRBJ2-6,NA,ASSSGAGGRSGANVLT
TRBV20-1,TRBJ2-5,few,SAYDRGQETQY
TRBV4-3,TRBJ1-1,NA,ASSQWGGVGNTEAF
TRBV29-1,TRBJ2-7,few,SALTDTYEQY
TRBV11-2,TRBJ1-1,few,ASSLTDRNTEAF
TRBV30,TRBJ1-2,few,AWNDGNYGYT
TRBV9,TRBJ2-6,few,ASSPRLNPGANVLT
TRBV12-3/TRBV12-4,TRBJ2-7,few,ASSPTNLVPEQY
TRBV15,TRBJ1-1,NA,ATSREGGNPLNTEAF
TRBV12-3/TRBV12-4,TRBJ2-3,once,ASSLASGGTQY
TRBV6-6,TRBJ1-1,many,ASSSERYTEAF
TRBV19,TRBJ1-1,few,ASSPSITNTEAF
TRBV12-3/TRBV12-4,TRBJ1-1,few,ASRAQNHNPIEAF
TRBV7-9,TRBJ1-1,NA,ASSLAAGRNTEAF
TRBV11-2,TRBJ1-4,few,ASSSTGTAFRKLF
TRBV4-1,TRBJ1-1,NA,ASSQDAIGRGRLDTEAF
TRBV11-3,TRBJ1-5,NA,ASSLDRSPGQPQH
TRBV12-3/TRBV12-4,TRBJ2-7,NA,ASSASGPHNEQY
TRBV6-5,TRBJ1-1,few,ASSPLGLTGAGNTEAF